This T cell receptor (beta chain) stems from a study of glioma-infiltrating T cells. Study conclusions and caveats: Tissue-blood divergence was below expectation in non-neoplastic patients, above in gliomas.

TCR alpha and beta CDR3 regions were amplified from RNA using iRepertoire nested multiplex PCR. For one-step reverse transcription and amplification, about 90-400 ng of tissue mRNA or PBMC total RNA was used. MiXCR was run by TCRdb on the multiplex PCR reads, yielding one entry per CDR3 protein. The data contain approximately 110,000 distinct CDR3 sequences, roughly 23% of them singletons. As concerns this clonotype: Its cognate antigen is unknown.

The germline V gene encodes CDR1 SNHLY and CDR2 FYNNEI. The CDR3 is 14 amino acids. The V end was cut by 8 bases, the J end by 10 bases, with 21 bases between. The rearrangement links TRBV2 to TRBJ2-4; tentative D call: TRBD1 (7 bases). The sequenced sample consisted of glioma tissue, nonneoplastic brain tissue, or PBMCs (not recorded which). The source of this sequence is a human donor with low-grade glioma or glioblastoma, undergoing nonglioma brain surgery, or in good health (not recorded which). CDR3 nucleotides: TGTGCCAGCGCGGGATCCGGGACAGTGATTATTCAGTACTTC. This encodes CASAGSGTVIIQYF. Looking up the rest from reference TRBV2 and TRBJ2-4 gives the full variable domain: EPEVTQTPSHQVTQMGQEVILRCVPISNHLYFYWYRQILGQKVEFLVSFYNNEISEKSEIFDDQFSVERPDGSNFTLKIRSTKLEDSAMYFCASAGSGTVIIQYFGAGTRLSVL.